The sequence of this TCR beta chain was determined in a study of cytotoxic CD8 clonotypes in ibrutinib-treated CLL. This clone was counted a few times. Only in-frame clones appear in the TCRdb table, and some are missing; sequencing was by immunoSEQ multiplex PCR. This sample yields about 140,000 clones, of which more than 75% are seen a single time; less than 9% belongs to the top ten. V lost 4 bases and J 8 bases, leaving 9 bases between the germline ends. Germline CDR1 and CDR2: WNHNN and SYGVQD (reference sequence). This CDR3 comprises 12 residues. The source of this sequence is a human donor with chronic lymphocytic leukemia. The rearrangement joins TRBV10-1 to TRBJ2-1; D gene unclear. The sample here was PBMCs, taken after 36 months of ibrutinib treatment. CDR3 amino acids: CASSVGSYEQFF. DNA of the CDR3: TGCGCCAGCAGTGTGGGATCTTATGAGCAGTTCTTC.